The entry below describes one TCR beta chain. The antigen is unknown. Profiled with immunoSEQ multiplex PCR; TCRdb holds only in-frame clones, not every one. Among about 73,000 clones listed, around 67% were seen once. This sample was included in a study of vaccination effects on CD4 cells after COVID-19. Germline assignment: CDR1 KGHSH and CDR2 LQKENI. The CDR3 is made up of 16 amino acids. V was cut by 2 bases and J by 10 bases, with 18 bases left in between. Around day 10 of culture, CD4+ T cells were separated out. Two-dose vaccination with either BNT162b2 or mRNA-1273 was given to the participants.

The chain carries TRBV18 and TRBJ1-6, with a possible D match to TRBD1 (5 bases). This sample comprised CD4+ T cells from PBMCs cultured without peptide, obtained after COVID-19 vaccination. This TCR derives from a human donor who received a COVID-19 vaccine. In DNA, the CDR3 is TGTGCCAGCTCACCAGCCCAGTTAGGGGACCCATCACCCCTCCACTTT. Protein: CASSPAQLGDPSPLHF. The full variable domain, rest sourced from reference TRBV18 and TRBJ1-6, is NAGVMQNPRHLVRRRGQEARLRCSPMKGHSHVYWYRQLPEEGLKFMVYLQKENIIDESGMPKERFSAEFPKEGPSILRIQQVVRGDSAAYFCASSPAQLGDPSPLHFGNGTRLTVT.